The following is a TCR beta chain sequence with its context. This record comes from a study of blood T cell repertoires in COVID-19. For the study at large: Sites in the United States, Italy and Spain provided acute and convalescent COVID-19 samples. PBMCs, B-cell-depleted T cells, or T cells provided the cDNA or gDNA that made up the material.

As handled by the study authors: Reference gene primer amplification yielded estimated nucleated cell counts. TCRdb's table, derived via immunoSEQ multiplex PCR, lists solely in-frame clones and lacks some. V, J and clone size are taken as reported in that table, and D and trimming were inferred from the DNA itself. The table has roughly 81,000 clones, about nine tenths seen once. The CDR3 is made up of 15 amino acids. Germline-derived CDR1 and CDR2 are SGDLS and YYNGEE. With 4 bases removed from V and 1 base from J, the gap between germline ends came to 12 bases. This TCR was sampled from a woman in her fifties or sixties in a cohort sampled during active COVID-19. The V call is TRBV9, the J call TRBJ1-3, with D perhaps TRBD1 (6 bases). Sequenced: peripheral blood. The CDR3 DNA sequence: TGTGCCAGCAGCCCGGGACAACGGTCTGGAAACACCATATATTTT. Translation: CASSPGQRSGNTIYF. The whole variable domain, remainder taken from reference TRBV9 and TRBJ1-3, is DSGVTQTPKHLITATGQRVTLRCSPRSGDLSVYWYQQSLDQGLQFLIQYYNGEERAKGNILERFSAQQFPDLHSELNLSSLELGDSALYFCASSPGQRSGNTIYFGEGSWLTVV.